The following is a T cell receptor (beta chain) sequence with its context. This CDR3 contains 13 residues. V shed 4 bases and J shed 5 bases, with 9 bases lying between them. The germline CDR1 and CDR2 sequences are KGHSH and LQKENI. The entry originates in a study of blood T cell repertoires in COVID-19. In the study overall: The United States, Italy and Spain were the sources of the acute and convalescent COVID-19 samples. T cells, B-cell-depleted T cells, or PBMCs provided the cDNA or gDNA that served as material.

Authors' processing steps: From reference gene primer amplification, estimates of nucleated cell counts were derived. Data came from immunoSEQ multiplex PCR; TCRdb stores just in-frame clones and leaves some out. The V and J calls and the clone size are those of that table, but D and trimming were determined from the DNA. The data hold under 300,000 clones, with roughly nine tenths observed a single time. Sequenced material: peripheral blood. V usage is TRBV18 and J usage is TRBJ2-1; D not certain. This clonotype originated in a man aged 50 to 60 with acute or convalescent COVID-19. CDR3 sequence reads: CASSLQINNEQFF. The DNA for the CDR3 is TGTGCCAGCTCACTACAGATAAACAATGAGCAGTTCTTC.